This T cell receptor beta chain stems from a study of T-cell memory formation after mild COVID-19. Study details: Among the donors, TCR clusters were largely specific to each donor. The study, taken as a whole, reports: There was a balanced CD4/CD8 profile in clones contracting day 15 to 85, and later expanders leaned CD4+. Some clones that responded were present in memory (sampled pre-infection), which suggests cross-reactive memory joined.

In TCRdb, the 5' RACE reads were re-called with MiXCR into one record per CDR3 protein. Of around 250,000 distinct CDR3 sequences in the sample, 15% to 20% were seen once. With 0 bases clipped from V and 1 base from J, the junction kept 11 bases outside the gene matches. The CDR3 loop spans 18 amino acids. CDR1 and CDR2 from the germline V gene are DFQATT and SNEGSKA (reference sequence). Points on this clonotype: Its target is not known.

The chain couples TRBV20-1 to TRBJ1-1, with 10 bases fitting TRBD1. This receptor was taken from a man in his late teens or twenties who had mild COVID-19 (a few samples of this study predate the infection). Cell type and time point are not known. Sequencing was done on a sample of PBMCs or a T cell subset sorted from them (not recorded which). The CDR3, as DNA: TGCAGTGCTAGAGATCCGGGGGGACAGGGGCTGACGAACACTGAAGCTTTCTTT. Protein sequence: CSARDPGGQGLTNTEAFF.